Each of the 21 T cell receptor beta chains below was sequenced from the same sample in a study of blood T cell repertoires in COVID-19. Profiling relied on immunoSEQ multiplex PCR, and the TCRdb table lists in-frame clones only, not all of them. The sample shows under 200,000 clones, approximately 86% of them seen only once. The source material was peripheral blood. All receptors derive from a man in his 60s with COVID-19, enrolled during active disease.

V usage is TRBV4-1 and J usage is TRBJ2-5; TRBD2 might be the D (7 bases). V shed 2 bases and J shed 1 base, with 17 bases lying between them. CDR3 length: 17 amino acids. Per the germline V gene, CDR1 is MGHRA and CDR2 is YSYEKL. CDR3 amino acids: CASSQFYWGGGQETQYF. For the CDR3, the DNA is TGCGCCAGCAGCCAATTTTATTGGGGAGGGGGCCAAGAGACCCAGTACTTC.

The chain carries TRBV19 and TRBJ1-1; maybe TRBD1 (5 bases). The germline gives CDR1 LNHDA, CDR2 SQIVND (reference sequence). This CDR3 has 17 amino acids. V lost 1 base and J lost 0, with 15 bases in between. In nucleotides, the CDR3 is TGTGCCAGTAGTATAGGGGGCAAACGCACCTTGAACACTGAAGCTTTCTTT. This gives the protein CASSIGGKRTLNTEAFF.

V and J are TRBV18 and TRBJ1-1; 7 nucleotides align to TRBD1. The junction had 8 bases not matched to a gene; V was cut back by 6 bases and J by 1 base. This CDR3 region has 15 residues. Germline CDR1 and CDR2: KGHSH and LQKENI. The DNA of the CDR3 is TGTGCCAGCTCGCTTCCGGGACAGCAGAACACTGAAGCTTTCTTT. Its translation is CASSLPGQQNTEAFF.

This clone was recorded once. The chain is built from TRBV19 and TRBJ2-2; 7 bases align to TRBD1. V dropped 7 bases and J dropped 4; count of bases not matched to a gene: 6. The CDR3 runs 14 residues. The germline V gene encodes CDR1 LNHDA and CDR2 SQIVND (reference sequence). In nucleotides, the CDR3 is TGTGCCAGTACCGAGGGGGCGACCACCGGGGAGCTGTTTTTT. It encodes CASTEGATTGELFF.

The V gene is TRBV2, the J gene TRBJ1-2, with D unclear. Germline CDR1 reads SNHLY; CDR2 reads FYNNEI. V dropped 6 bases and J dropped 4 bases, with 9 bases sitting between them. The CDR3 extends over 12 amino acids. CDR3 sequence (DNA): TGTGCCAGCAGGCGAGGTTCCTATGGCTACACCTTC. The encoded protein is CASRRGSYGYTF.

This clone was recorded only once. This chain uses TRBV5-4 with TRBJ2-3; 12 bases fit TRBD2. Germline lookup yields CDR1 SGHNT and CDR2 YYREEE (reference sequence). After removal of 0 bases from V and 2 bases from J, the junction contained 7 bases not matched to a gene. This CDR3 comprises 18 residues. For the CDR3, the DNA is TGTGCCAGCAGCTTGGGACTAGCGGGAGTGTCAATCACAGATACGCAGTATTTT. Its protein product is CASSLGLAGVSITDTQYF.

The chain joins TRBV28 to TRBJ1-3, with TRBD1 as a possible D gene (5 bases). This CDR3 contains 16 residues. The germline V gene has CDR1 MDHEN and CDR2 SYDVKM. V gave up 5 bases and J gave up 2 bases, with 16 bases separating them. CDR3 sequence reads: CASSEWGVDAGNTIYF. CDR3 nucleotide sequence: TGTGCCAGCAGTGAGTGGGGGGTTGACGCTGGAAACACCATATATTTT.

CDR3 protein: CASSPMTGVGTGELFF. CDR3 sequence (DNA): TGTGCCAGCAGCCCCATGACAGGGGTTGGCACCGGGGAGCTGTTTTTT. This chain links TRBV7-9 with TRBJ2-2; 8 nucleotides match TRBD1. V was pared by 5 bases and J by 4 bases, with 9 bases of the junction left unmatched. This CDR3 comprises 16 residues. The V gene's germline CDR1 is SEHNR and CDR2 FQNEAQ (reference sequence).

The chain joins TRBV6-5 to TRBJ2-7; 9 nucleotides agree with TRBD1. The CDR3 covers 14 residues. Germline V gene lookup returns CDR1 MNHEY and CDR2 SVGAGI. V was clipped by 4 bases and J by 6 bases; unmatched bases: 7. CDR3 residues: CASSWDRVRGEQYF. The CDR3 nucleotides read TGTGCCAGCAGTTGGGACAGGGTAAGGGGCGAGCAGTACTTC.

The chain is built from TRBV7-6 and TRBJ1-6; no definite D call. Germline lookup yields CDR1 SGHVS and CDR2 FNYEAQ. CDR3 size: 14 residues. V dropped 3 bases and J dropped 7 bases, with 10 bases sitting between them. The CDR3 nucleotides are TGTGCCAGCAGCTTGAGCTCATTCAATTCACCCCTCCACTTT. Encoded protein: CASSLSSFNSPLHF.

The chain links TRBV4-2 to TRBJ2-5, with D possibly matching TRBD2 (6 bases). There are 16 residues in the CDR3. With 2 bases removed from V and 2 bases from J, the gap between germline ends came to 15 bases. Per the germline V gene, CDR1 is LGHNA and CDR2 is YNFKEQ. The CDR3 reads CASSQWGTAGQETQYF. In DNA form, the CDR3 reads TGTGCCAGCAGCCAATGGGGAACCGCGGGGCAAGAGACCCAGTACTTC.

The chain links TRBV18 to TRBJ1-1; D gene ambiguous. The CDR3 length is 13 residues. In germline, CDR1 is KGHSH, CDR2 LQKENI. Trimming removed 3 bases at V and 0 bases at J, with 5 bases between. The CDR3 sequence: CASSPMLNTEAFF. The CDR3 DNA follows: TGTGCCAGCTCACCCATGTTGAACACTGAAGCTTTCTTT.

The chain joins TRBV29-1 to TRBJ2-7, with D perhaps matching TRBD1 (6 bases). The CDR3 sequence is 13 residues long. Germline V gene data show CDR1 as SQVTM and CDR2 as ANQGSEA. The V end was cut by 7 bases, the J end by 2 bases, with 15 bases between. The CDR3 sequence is CSAYRAEAYEQYF. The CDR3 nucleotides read TGCAGCGCCTACAGGGCGGAGGCCTACGAGCAGTACTTC.

The CDR3 DNA follows: TGTGCCAGCTCACCAGAAGGGAGTATCCAGCCCCAGCATTTT. Its protein is CASSPEGSIQPQHF. The rearrangement links TRBV18 to TRBJ1-5; D is uncertain. Trimming pared 2 bases from V and 7 bases from J, leaving 12 bases between. This CDR3 contains 14 residues. The germline CDR1 and CDR2 sequences are KGHSH and LQKENI.

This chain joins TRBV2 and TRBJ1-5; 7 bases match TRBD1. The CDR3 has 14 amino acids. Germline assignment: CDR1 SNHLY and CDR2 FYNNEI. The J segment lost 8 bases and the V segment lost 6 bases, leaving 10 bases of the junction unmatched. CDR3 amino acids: CASSEDRTLKPQHF. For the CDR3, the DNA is TGTGCCAGCAGCGAGGACAGGACCTTAAAGCCCCAGCATTTT.

CDR3: CASSHREIGEQYF. The DNA of the CDR3 is TGTGCCAGCAGCCACAGGGAAATAGGGGAGCAGTACTTC. The gene calls are TRBV7-9 and TRBJ2-7, with a tentative D call TRBD1 (6 bases). The V gene's germline CDR1 is SEHNR and CDR2 FQNEAQ (reference sequence). This CDR3 spans 13 amino acids. Trimming cost V 5 bases and J 7 bases, with 15 bases left between them. Drawing the rest from reference TRBV7-9 and TRBJ2-7, the complete variable domain is DTGVSQNPRHKITKRGQNVTFRCDPISEHNRLYWYRQTLGQGPEFLTYFQNEAQLEKSRLLSDRFSAERPKGSFSTLEIQRTEQGDSAMYLCASSHREIGEQYFGPGTRLTVT.

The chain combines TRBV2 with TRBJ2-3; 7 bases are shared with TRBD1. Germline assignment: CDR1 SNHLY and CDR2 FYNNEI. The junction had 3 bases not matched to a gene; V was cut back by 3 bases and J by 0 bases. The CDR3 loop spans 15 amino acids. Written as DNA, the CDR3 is TGTGCCAGCAGTGAGGGGACAGCTAGCACAGATACGCAGTATTTT. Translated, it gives CASSEGTASTDTQYF.

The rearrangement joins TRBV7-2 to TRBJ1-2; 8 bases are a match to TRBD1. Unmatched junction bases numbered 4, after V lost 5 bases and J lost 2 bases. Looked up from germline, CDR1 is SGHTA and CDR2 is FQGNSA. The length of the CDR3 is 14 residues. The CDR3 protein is CASSHDRGNYGYTF. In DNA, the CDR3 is TGTGCCAGCAGCCACGACAGGGGAAACTATGGCTACACCTTC.

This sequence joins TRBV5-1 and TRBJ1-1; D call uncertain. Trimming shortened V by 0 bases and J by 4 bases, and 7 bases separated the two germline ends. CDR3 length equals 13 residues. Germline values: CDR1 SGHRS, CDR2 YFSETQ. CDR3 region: CASSLERITEAFF. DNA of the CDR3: TGCGCCAGCAGCTTGGAGAGAATCACTGAAGCTTTCTTT.

The CDR3 protein is CASSIGAGGLGYTF. In nucleotides, the CDR3 is TGTGCCAGTAGTATCGGGGCAGGGGGCCTAGGCTACACCTTC. This chain connects TRBV19 to TRBJ1-2; 8 bases match TRBD1. Germline CDR1 reads LNHDA; CDR2 reads SQIVND (reference sequence). There are 14 residues in the CDR3. With 3 bases clipped from V and 8 bases from J, the junction kept 8 bases outside the gene matches.

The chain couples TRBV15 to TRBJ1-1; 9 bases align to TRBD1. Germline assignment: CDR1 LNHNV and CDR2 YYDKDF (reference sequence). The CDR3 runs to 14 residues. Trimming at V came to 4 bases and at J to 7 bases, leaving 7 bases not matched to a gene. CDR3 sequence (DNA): TGTGCCACCAGCATGGGACAGGGAAGGATTGAAGCTTTCTTT. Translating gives CATSMGQGRIEAFF.